Included here is one T cell receptor (beta chain) sequence, with context. Germline V gene lookup returns CDR1 SGHNT and CDR2 YYREEE (reference sequence). There are 15 residues in the CDR3. J lost 9 bases, V lost 3 bases, and 11 bases had no gene match. These data come from a study of blood T cell repertoires in COVID-19. About the study: Sample material is recorded as cDNA or gDNA derived from T cells, B-cell-depleted T cells, or PBMCs.

Methods used by the authors: Using reference gene primer amplification, nucleated cell counts were estimated. Method: immunoSEQ multiplex PCR; TCRdb's copy keeps in-frame clones and lacks some. D and trimming were read from the DNA, whereas the V and J calls and clone size are those reported in that table. Among roughly 440,000 clones listed, 88% were seen once. The V gene is TRBV5-4, the J gene TRBJ2-1; 8 bases match TRBD1. This receptor was taken from a woman in her 50s with COVID-19, enrolled during active disease. Sample: peripheral blood. CDR3 amino acids: CASSSRITGGGEQFF. DNA of the CDR3: TGTGCCAGCAGCTCACGAATAACAGGGGGTGGTGAGCAGTTCTTC.